What follows are 7 T cell receptor beta chains derived from one specimen sequenced in a study of lymphopenia after photon versus proton radiotherapy. Generated by immunoSEQ multiplex PCR, the TCRdb table keeps only in-frame clones and is missing some. The profile covers about 83,000 clones, with around four fifths appearing a single time and over 1.1% taken by the ten largest. The sample in question was peripheral blood, obtained from a patient treated with proton-based radiotherapy. The receptor source for this set is a man aged 55 to 70 with pancreatic cancer.

J is TRBJ2-7 and V is TRBV4-1, with 7 bases matching TRBD1. This CDR3 contains 15 residues. Germline loops: CDR1 MGHRA, CDR2 YSYEKL. Trimming cost V 2 bases and J 0 bases; bases outside gene matches: 4. DNA for the CDR3: TGCGCCAGCAGCCAACGGACAGGCGACTCCTACGAGCAGTACTTC. Amino acids: CASSQRTGDSYEQYF.

The chain employs TRBV6-1 and TRBJ1-2, with 9 bases aligning to TRBD1. Trimming removed 7 bases from V and 6 bases from J; junction bases left unmatched: 9. The germline V gene has CDR1 MNHNS and CDR2 SASEGT. The CDR3 is made up of 14 amino acids. CDR3 DNA sequence: TGTGCCAGCAATCTTCCGGGACAGGGACATGGCTACACCTTC. The encoded protein is CASNLPGQGHGYTF.

V usage is TRBV7-3 and J usage is TRBJ2-3; D remains unclear. CDR1 and CDR2 (germline): SGHTA, FQGTGA. The CDR3 extends over 13 amino acids. The V and J ends lost 5 bases and 6 bases respectively, with 12 bases between them. This chain's CDR3 is CASSRNGSDTQYF. CDR3 coding DNA: TGTGCCAGCAGCCGCAATGGGTCCGATACGCAGTATTTT.

The rearrangement links TRBV2 to TRBJ2-3, with D perhaps TRBD2 (6 bases). CDR1 and CDR2 from the germline V gene are SNHLY and FYNNEI. Trimming left V 6 bases short and J 8 bases short, with 15 bases between. The CDR3 is 13 amino acids. The CDR3, as DNA: TGTGCCAGCAGCCGGGACTTGGGGGGTACGCAGTATTTT. Translation gives CASSRDLGGTQYF.

This sequence joins TRBV19 and TRBJ1-3, with a tentative D call TRBD1 (6 bases). CDR1 is LNHDA, CDR2 SQIVND, per germline (reference sequence). This CDR3 spans 14 amino acids. The ends were cut back, 6 bases at V and 0 bases at J, with 9 bases in the middle. The CDR3 coding sequence is TGTGCCAGTAGAATACAGGGCTCTGGAAACACCATATATTTT. This gives the protein CASRIQGSGNTIYF.

The rearrangement joins TRBV19 to TRBJ2-1, with 9 nucleotides matching TRBD2. Trimming took 5 bases from V and 6 from J; bases not matched to a gene: 11. Per germline, CDR1 LNHDA and CDR2 SQIVND (reference sequence). CDR3 size: 16 residues. CDR3 protein: CASSSLTSGGGNEQFF. For the CDR3, the DNA is TGTGCCAGTAGTTCCCTGACTAGCGGAGGGGGCAATGAGCAGTTCTTC.

This clone was counted a few times. V is TRBV9 and J is TRBJ2-3; D is tentatively TRBD1 or TRBD2 (5 bases each). Per germline, CDR1 SGDLS and CDR2 YYNGEE. The V end was cut by 4 bases, the J end by 3 bases, with 18 bases between. The CDR3 is 16 amino acids. In DNA, the CDR3 is TGTGCCAGCAGCACCCCCCGGGACGGCGGAACAGATACGCAGTATTTT. It specifies CASSTPRDGGTDTQYF.